The rows below give T cell receptor beta chains drawn from one sample of a study of T cell responses to AZD1222 COVID-19 vaccine. Assay: immunoSEQ multiplex PCR; the TCRdb copy retains only in-frame clones and omits some. The top ten hold approximately 6.3% of the sample, which has about 150,000 clones, around 91% seen once. The material was peripheral blood, obtained 28 days after the second AZD1222 dose. All receptors come from an adult who received the AZD1222 COVID-19 vaccine. The CDR3 runs from the conserved cysteine through the conserved F or W. D genes are given only for firm matches. Rows give clone size only sometimes, using once, few, many, or a class for an expanded clone.

abundance: .; v_gene: TRBV27; d_gene: TRBD1; j_gene: TRBJ2-7; CDR3nt: TGTGCCAGCAGCTCCTACACAGGGGTAGAGCAGTACTTC; CDR3aa: CASSSYTGVEQYF
abundance: .; v_gene: TRBV18; d_gene: .; j_gene: TRBJ1-1; CDR3nt: TGTGCCAGCTCACCACCGGGGCAGTATAACACTGAAGCTTTCTTT; CDR3aa: CASSPPGQYNTEAFF
abundance: .; v_gene: TRBV2; d_gene: TRBD2; j_gene: TRBJ2-2; CDR3nt: TGTGCCAGTCGGACTAGCGGGGAAGAGCTGTTTTTT; CDR3aa: CASRTSGEELFF
abundance: .; v_gene: TRBV5-4; d_gene: TRBD2; j_gene: TRBJ2-7; CDR3nt: TGTGCCAGCAGCGGGGGGACTAGCGGGACGCTACGCTCCTACGAGCAGTACTTC; CDR3aa: CASSGGTSGTLRSYEQYF
abundance: .; v_gene: TRBV3-1/TRBV3-2; d_gene: .; j_gene: TRBJ1-2; CDR3nt: TGTGCCAGCAGCCGAACGACAGGCCAGGAGGGCTACACCTTC; CDR3aa: CASSRTTGQEGYTF
abundance: few; v_gene: TRBV28; d_gene: TRBD2; j_gene: TRBJ2-7; CDR3nt: TGTGCCAGCAGCACGCCGGGACTAGCGGCACGCATCAACGAGCAGTACTTC; CDR3aa: CASSTPGLAARINEQYF
abundance: .; v_gene: TRBV28; d_gene: .; j_gene: TRBJ1-4; CDR3nt: TGTGCCAGCAGTCTAGAAGGAGCAACTAATGAAAAACTGTTTTTT; CDR3aa: CASSLEGATNEKLFF
abundance: once; v_gene: TRBV18; d_gene: .; j_gene: TRBJ2-5; CDR3nt: TGTGCCAGCTCACCGACCTCGCCAGAGACCCAGTACTTC; CDR3aa: CASSPTSPETQYF
abundance: .; v_gene: TRBV19; d_gene: .; j_gene: TRBJ1-6; CDR3nt: TGTGCCAGTAGTATTCGGCAGGGCAACCCATCTAATTCACCCCTCCACTTT; CDR3aa: CASSIRQGNPSNSPLHF
abundance: .; v_gene: TRBV19; d_gene: .; j_gene: TRBJ1-1; CDR3nt: TGTGCCAGTACCCTAGCCGGCAGCAACACTGAAGCTTTCTTT; CDR3aa: CASTLAGSNTEAFF
abundance: once; v_gene: TRBV7-9; d_gene: .; j_gene: TRBJ1-1; CDR3nt: TGTGCCAGCAGCTTAGCACAGACCACTGAAGCTTTCTTT; CDR3aa: CASSLAQTTEAFF
abundance: .; v_gene: TRBV9; d_gene: .; j_gene: TRBJ1-2; CDR3nt: TGTGCCAGCAGCGTAGTAGGGGGAAGCTATGGCTACACCTTC; CDR3aa: CASSVVGGSYGYTF
abundance: .; v_gene: TRBV28; d_gene: TRBD1; j_gene: TRBJ2-1; CDR3nt: TGTGCCAGCAGTACTACAGGGGGCCCATCCTACAATGAGCAGTTCTTC; CDR3aa: CASSTTGGPSYNEQFF
abundance: .; v_gene: TRBV5-1; d_gene: TRBD1; j_gene: TRBJ1-6; CDR3nt: TGCGCCAGCAGCTCCGGGACAGAAAATAATTCACCCCTCCACTTT; CDR3aa: CASSSGTENNSPLHF
abundance: .; v_gene: TRBV28; d_gene: TRBD1; j_gene: TRBJ1-4; CDR3nt: TGTGCCAGCCGTGTGGGGGACAGGGCAAATGAAAAACTGTTTTTT; CDR3aa: CASRVGDRANEKLFF
abundance: .; v_gene: TRBV28; d_gene: .; j_gene: TRBJ1-5; CDR3nt: TGTGCCAGCAGGACAAGGGACGGATCCAACAATCAGCCCCAGCATTTT; CDR3aa: CASRTRDGSNNQPQHF
abundance: .; v_gene: TRBV6-1; d_gene: .; j_gene: TRBJ2-7; CDR3nt: TGTGCCAGCAGTGAACAGGGCCTGAGCTCCTACGAGCAGTACTTC; CDR3aa: CASSEQGLSSYEQYF
abundance: .; v_gene: TRBV14; d_gene: TRBD1; j_gene: TRBJ2-3; CDR3nt: TGTGCCAGCAGCCAAGATGGGGGACAGACCACAGATACGCAGTATTTT; CDR3aa: CASSQDGGQTTDTQYF
abundance: .; v_gene: TRBV7-6; d_gene: .; j_gene: TRBJ2-7; CDR3nt: TGTGCCAGCAGCTTGGACAGCCAAATCTACGAGCAGTACTTC; CDR3aa: CASSLDSQIYEQYF
abundance: .; v_gene: TRBV27; d_gene: TRBD2; j_gene: TRBJ2-6; CDR3nt: TGTGCCAGCAGCCGGACTAGCGGGACTGGGGCCAACGTCCTGACTTTC; CDR3aa: CASSRTSGTGANVLTF
abundance: .; v_gene: TRBV6-1; d_gene: .; j_gene: TRBJ1-2; CDR3nt: TGTGCCAGCAGTGAACCCCCCCAGGGGAACTATGGCTACACCTTC; CDR3aa: CASSEPPQGNYGYTF
abundance: .; v_gene: TRBV3-1/TRBV3-2; d_gene: .; j_gene: TRBJ1-2; CDR3nt: TGTGCCAGCAGCCAAGACAGCGTAAGTGGCTACACCTTC; CDR3aa: CASSQDSVSGYTF
abundance: few; v_gene: TRBV6-5; d_gene: TRBD2; j_gene: TRBJ2-1; CDR3nt: TGTGCCAGCAGTCCCGGGAGGAGCTCCTACAATGAGCAGTTCTTC; CDR3aa: CASSPGRSSYNEQFF
abundance: .; v_gene: TRBV28; d_gene: .; j_gene: TRBJ2-7; CDR3nt: TGTGCCAGCAGTTTAGGCGGTAGCCCTGAGCAGTACTTC; CDR3aa: CASSLGGSPEQYF
abundance: once; v_gene: TRBV9; d_gene: TRBD2; j_gene: TRBJ2-1; CDR3nt: TGTGCCAGCAGCGTAGCGGGCGGGAGTCCCTCCTACAATGAGCAGTTCTTC; CDR3aa: CASSVAGGSPSYNEQFF
abundance: .; v_gene: TRBV2; d_gene: TRBD2; j_gene: TRBJ2-1; CDR3nt: TGTGCCAGCAGTGTGGGACTAGCGGGTAATGAGCAGTTCTTC; CDR3aa: CASSVGLAGNEQFF
abundance: .; v_gene: TRBV19; d_gene: .; j_gene: TRBJ1-5; CDR3nt: TGTGCCAGTAGTGGAGGGGGCAATCAGCCCCAGCATTTT; CDR3aa: CASSGGGNQPQHF
abundance: .; v_gene: TRBV9; d_gene: TRBD2; j_gene: TRBJ2-3; CDR3nt: TGTGCCAGCAGTGGCCGTAGCGGGGGTCGAACAGATACGCAGTATTTT; CDR3aa: CASSGRSGGRTDTQYF
abundance: once; v_gene: TRBV7-2; d_gene: .; j_gene: TRBJ1-4; CDR3nt: TGTGCCAGCAGCTTAACCGGACCCTCGGCTAATGAAAAACTGTTTTTT; CDR3aa: CASSLTGPSANEKLFF
abundance: .; v_gene: TRBV12-3/TRBV12-4; d_gene: TRBD1; j_gene: TRBJ2-1; CDR3nt: TGTGCCAGCAGTTGGGACAGTTACAATGAGCAGTTCTTC; CDR3aa: CASSWDSYNEQFF
abundance: .; v_gene: TRBV11-2; d_gene: TRBD1; j_gene: TRBJ2-2; CDR3nt: TGTGCCAGCAGCTTAGATATGGCAGGGGGTTCTAGATCGGCCGGGGAGCTGTTTTTT; CDR3aa: CASSLDMAGGSRSAGELFF
abundance: .; v_gene: TRBV6-5; d_gene: TRBD2; j_gene: TRBJ2-1; CDR3nt: TGTGCCAGCAGTTACGGTTATCGGGGGGGATCCAATGAGCAGTTCTTC; CDR3aa: CASSYGYRGGSNEQFF
abundance: .; v_gene: TRBV7-6; d_gene: .; j_gene: TRBJ1-3; CDR3nt: TGTGCCAGCAGCTTAACGGCGGACTCTGGAAACACCATATATTTT; CDR3aa: CASSLTADSGNTIYF
abundance: .; v_gene: TRBV5-6; d_gene: TRBD1; j_gene: TRBJ2-7; CDR3nt: TGTGCCAGCAGCAGGGGCCAGGGGGCCTACGAGCAGTACTTC; CDR3aa: CASSRGQGAYEQYF
abundance: .; v_gene: TRBV5-1; d_gene: .; j_gene: TRBJ1-2; CDR3nt: TGCGCCAGCAGCTTGGCCCCTCCTGGGCAGGCAGCTAACTATGGCTACACCTTC; CDR3aa: CASSLAPPGQAANYGYTF
abundance: .; v_gene: TRBV2; d_gene: .; j_gene: TRBJ2-2; CDR3nt: TGTGCCAGCAGTGAAGCTAGAATGGCCGGGGAGCTGTTTTTT; CDR3aa: CASSEARMAGELFF
abundance: .; v_gene: TRBV11-2; d_gene: TRBD1; j_gene: TRBJ1-5; CDR3nt: TGTGCCAGCAGCTTAGTACAGGGGATCAATCAGCCCCAGCATTTT; CDR3aa: CASSLVQGINQPQHF
abundance: .; v_gene: TRBV29-1; d_gene: .; j_gene: TRBJ1-4; CDR3nt: TGCAGCGTTGATACTACAGGGATTGGAGAAAAACTGTTTTTT; CDR3aa: CSVDTTGIGEKLFF
abundance: .; v_gene: TRBV19; d_gene: .; j_gene: TRBJ2-2; CDR3nt: TGTGCCAGTAGGCGACAGACCTCGAACACCGGGGAGCTGTTTTTT; CDR3aa: CASRRQTSNTGELFF
abundance: .; v_gene: TRBV6-5; d_gene: .; j_gene: TRBJ1-3; CDR3nt: TGTGCCAGCTTGACGGACTCTGGAAACACCATATATTTT; CDR3aa: CASLTDSGNTIYF
abundance: .; v_gene: TRBV19; d_gene: TRBD2; j_gene: TRBJ2-7; CDR3nt: TGTGCCAGTAGTGCCCCGGGACTAGCGGGCTACGAGCAGTACTTC; CDR3aa: CASSAPGLAGYEQYF
abundance: .; v_gene: TRBV30; d_gene: .; j_gene: TRBJ2-7; CDR3nt: TGTGCCTGGAGTCGGTGGGGATCCGAGCAGTACTTC; CDR3aa: CAWSRWGSEQYF
abundance: .; v_gene: TRBV4-3; d_gene: .; j_gene: TRBJ1-2; CDR3nt: TGCGCCAGCAGCCAAGGCCGGGTATCCCACTATGGCTACACCTTC; CDR3aa: CASSQGRVSHYGYTF
abundance: .; v_gene: TRBV6-6; d_gene: .; j_gene: TRBJ1-2; CDR3nt: TGTGCCAGCAGTTACTCAAGTGGAAGGGGTGGCGCTGGCTACACCTTC; CDR3aa: CASSYSSGRGGAGYTF
abundance: once; v_gene: TRBV7-2; d_gene: .; j_gene: TRBJ1-2; CDR3nt: TGTGCCAGCAGCTTAGCATCCGAGTATGGCTACACCTTC; CDR3aa: CASSLASEYGYTF
abundance: .; v_gene: TRBV6-5; d_gene: .; j_gene: TRBJ1-2; CDR3nt: TGTGCCAGCAGGGCAGGGCTTAACTATGGCTACACCTTC; CDR3aa: CASRAGLNYGYTF
abundance: .; v_gene: TRBV5-1; d_gene: TRBD1; j_gene: TRBJ1-3; CDR3nt: TGCGCCAGCAGCGGAGAAAAGGGACAGGGGGGCTCTGGAAACACCATATATTTT; CDR3aa: CASSGEKGQGGSGNTIYF
abundance: .; v_gene: TRBV5-1; d_gene: TRBD1; j_gene: TRBJ1-5; CDR3nt: TGCGCCAGCAGCCCGACAGGGGAGGTTACTCAGCCCCAGCATTTT; CDR3aa: CASSPTGEVTQPQHF
abundance: .; v_gene: TRBV2; d_gene: TRBD1; j_gene: TRBJ2-7; CDR3nt: TGTGCCAGCAGGGGGGACAGGGGCGAGCAGTACTTC; CDR3aa: CASRGDRGEQYF
abundance: few; v_gene: TRBV19; d_gene: .; j_gene: TRBJ2-2; CDR3nt: TGTGCCAGTAGTACGCGGTTAACCGGGGAGCTGTTTTTT; CDR3aa: CASSTRLTGELFF
abundance: .; v_gene: TRBV6-5; d_gene: .; j_gene: TRBJ2-3; CDR3nt: TGTGCCAGCATTAGAACTTTGGGGAGCACAGATACGCAGTATTTT; CDR3aa: CASIRTLGSTDTQYF
abundance: few; v_gene: TRBV7-2; d_gene: .; j_gene: TRBJ1-5; CDR3nt: TGTGCCAGCAGCTTAGATCGGGGAACGAAACCCCAGCATTTT; CDR3aa: CASSLDRGTKPQHF
abundance: .; v_gene: TRBV5-8; d_gene: .; j_gene: TRBJ1-3; CDR3nt: TGTGCCAGCAACCTAATAGCCGGAAACACCATATATTTT; CDR3aa: CASNLIAGNTIYF
abundance: .; v_gene: TRBV7-9; d_gene: .; j_gene: TRBJ2-7; CDR3nt: TGTGCCAGCAGCCCGGGTAGGGGGGGAAACGAGCAGTACTTC; CDR3aa: CASSPGRGGNEQYF